The TCR beta chain described here comes from a study of technical replicates of blood from a handful of donors. Profiled with immunoSEQ multiplex PCR; TCRdb holds only in-frame clones, not every one. The sample includes some 14,000 clones, around 80% of them seen just once. This CDR3 comprises 15 residues. J is TRBJ1-1 and V is TRBV21-1; TRBD1 was called by the table and not checked on the DNA. TRBV21-1 counts as a pseudogene. Material for sequencing was PBMCs. This TCR came from a human donor in good health. CDR3 bases: TGTGCCAGCAGCAAGCGGCAACTCCGCAGGGCTGAAGCTTTCTTT. It yields the protein CASSKRQLRRAEAFF.